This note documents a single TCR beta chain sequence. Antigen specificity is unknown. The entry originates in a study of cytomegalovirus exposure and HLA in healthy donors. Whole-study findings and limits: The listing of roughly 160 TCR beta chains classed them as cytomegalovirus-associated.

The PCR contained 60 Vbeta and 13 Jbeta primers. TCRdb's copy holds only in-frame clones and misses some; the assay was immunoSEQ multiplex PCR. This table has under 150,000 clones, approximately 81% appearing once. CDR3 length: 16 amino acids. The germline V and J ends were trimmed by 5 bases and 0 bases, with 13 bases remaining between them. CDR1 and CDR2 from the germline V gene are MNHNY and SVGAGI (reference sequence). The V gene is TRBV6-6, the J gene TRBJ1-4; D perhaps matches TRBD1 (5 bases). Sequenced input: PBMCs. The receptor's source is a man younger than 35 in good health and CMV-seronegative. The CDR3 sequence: CASSGRQLSTNEKLFF. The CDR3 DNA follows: TGTGCCAGCAGTGGTCGACAGCTTTCAACTAATGAAAAACTGTTTTTT.